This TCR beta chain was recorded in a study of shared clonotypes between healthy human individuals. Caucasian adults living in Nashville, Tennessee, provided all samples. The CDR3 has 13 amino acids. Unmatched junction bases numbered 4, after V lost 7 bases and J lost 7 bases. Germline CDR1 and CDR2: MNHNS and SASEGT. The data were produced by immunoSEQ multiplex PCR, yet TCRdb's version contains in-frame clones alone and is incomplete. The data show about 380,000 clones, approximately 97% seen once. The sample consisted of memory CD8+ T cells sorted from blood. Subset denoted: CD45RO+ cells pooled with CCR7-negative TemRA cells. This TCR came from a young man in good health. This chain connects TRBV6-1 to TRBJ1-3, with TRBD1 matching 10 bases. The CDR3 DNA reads TGTGCCAGCATGATGGACAGGGGGAACACCATATATTTT. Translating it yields CASMMDRGNTIYF.